The next 6 T cell receptor beta chains were all read from a single sample in a study of OX40 agonist ivuxolimab in advanced cancers. The table came from immunoSEQ multiplex PCR; TCRdb's copy has only in-frame clones and leaves some out. The table includes some 60,000 clones, about 90% detected once. This specimen consisted of CD4+ or CD8+ T cells sorted from blood, obtained in a trial of the OX40 agonist ivuxolimab. The receptors come from an adult with an advanced solid tumor such as melanoma, head and neck, liver or kidney cancer.

The V call is TRBV5-5, the J call TRBJ1-5; tentatively, D is TRBD1 (6 bases). Per germline, CDR1 SGHKS and CDR2 YYEKEE (reference sequence). V dropped 4 bases and J dropped 5 bases, with 10 bases sitting between them. The CDR3 runs 13 residues. CDR3 loop: CASSVDRDQPQHF. CDR3 sequence (DNA): TGTGCCAGCAGCGTGGACAGAGATCAGCCCCAGCATTTT.

The chain couples TRBV6-5 to TRBJ1-1, with a possible D match to TRBD1 (5 bases). Germline-derived CDR1 and CDR2 are MNHEY and SVGAGI. V lost 0 bases, J lost 3 bases, and 14 bases lay in between. CDR3 length: 16 residues. CDR3 sequence: CASSYSPGGYDTEAFF. In DNA, the CDR3 is TGTGCCAGCAGTTACTCCCCCGGGGGGTATGACACTGAAGCTTTCTTT.

The chain joins TRBV28 to TRBJ1-2, with 9 bases that match TRBD1. The ends lost 8 bases at V and 4 bases at J; junction bases unmatched: 8. CDR3 length equals 14 residues. Germline assignment: CDR1 MDHEN and CDR2 SYDVKM. This CDR3 is CASAGTGSFYGYTF. The DNA for the CDR3 is TGTGCCAGCGCCGGGACAGGGTCCTTCTATGGCTACACCTTC.

CDR3 loop: CASSLTGRGRGTEAFF. The CDR3 coding sequence is TGTGCCAGCAGCTTAACGGGTCGGGGACGTGGCACTGAAGCTTTCTTT. V and J are TRBV7-3 and TRBJ1-1; D is possibly TRBD1 (5 bases). V lost 0 bases to trimming and J lost 4 bases, with 15 bases between them. This CDR3 spans 16 amino acids. Germline assignment: CDR1 SGHTA and CDR2 FQGTGA. The full variable domain, in which reference TRBV7-3 and TRBJ1-1 provide the parts outside the CDR3, is GAGVSQTPSNKVTEKGKYVELRCDPISGHTALYWYRQSLGQGPEFLIYFQGTGAADDSGLPNDRFFAVRPEGSVSTLKIQRTERGDSAVYLCASSLTGRGRGTEAFFGQGTRLTVV.

V and J are TRBV11-2 and TRBJ1-2; D not certain. The V and J ends lost 1 base and 8 bases respectively, with 11 bases between them. Germline loops: CDR1 SGHAT, CDR2 FQNNGV. CDR3 size: 13 residues. The CDR3 DNA follows: TGTGCCAGCAGCTTAGGCCCGGTCCCGGGCTACACCTTC. It translates to CASSLGPVPGYTF.

V gene TRBV11-3 combines with J gene TRBJ1-2; 7 bases agree with TRBD1. The V gene's germline CDR1 is SGHNT and CDR2 YENEEA. After removal of 2 bases from V and 3 bases from J, the junction contained 9 bases not matched to a gene. This CDR3 has 16 residues. In DNA, the CDR3 is TGTGCCAGCAGCTTACAGGTTGGCAGGGGGGACTATGGCTACACCTTC. The encoded protein is CASSLQVGRGDYGYTF.